This TCR beta chain was recovered during a study of blood T cell repertoires in COVID-19. Some clones are missing from TCRdb's copy, which holds only in-frame ones; the method was immunoSEQ multiplex PCR. This sample yields 200,000 to 250,000 clones, of which 84% are seen a single time; roughly 8% belongs to the top ten. V was pared by 0 bases and J by 1 base, with 10 bases between. CDR3 length: 15 residues. Germline values: CDR1 LGHDT, CDR2 YNNKEL (reference sequence). The rearrangement uses TRBV3-1 (or the pseudogene TRBV3-2) and TRBJ2-7, with D perhaps matching TRBD2 (6 bases). This receptor was taken from a woman aged 45-65 years with active or convalescent COVID-19. The sample taken for sequencing was peripheral blood. DNA of the CDR3: TGTGCCAGCAGCCAAGAGATGGGACTGTCCTACGAGCAGTACTTC. This codes for CASSQEMGLSYEQYF.